This record looks at one T cell receptor (beta chain) sequence and its context. What it binds is not known. Compared with germline, one end of the junction differs, possibly owing to a read error. The CDR3 runs 11 residues. The germline V gene encodes CDR1 MGHDK and CDR2 SYGVNS. The data originate from a study of beta chain features in type 1 diabetes. Overall study results and limits: In type 1 diabetes patients, VDJ junctions had fewer insertions; deletions at these junctions were more frequent. Among all four CD4+ subsets, Type 1 diabetes patients had TCRB CDR3s that were moderately but significantly shorter. A cDNA-based sequencing approach could over-represent cells with high TCR expression. Whether HLA type influences TCRB rearrangement remained unresolved here.

Investigators reverse transcribed all isolated RNA, so they sequenced expressed TCRB transcripts. Assay: immunoSEQ multiplex PCR; the TCRdb copy retains only in-frame clones and omits some. The table records more than 200,000 clones, 15% to 20% of them present only once. Sorting that relied on CD45RO/CCR7/CD25/CD127/CD95/CD27 yielded CD4+ naive, central memory, regulatory and stem cell-like memory cells. Sequencing used naive CD4+ T cells from blood. The chain has TRBV25-1 and TRBJ1-1; D is unresolved. The receptor comes from a man aged 25 to 40 with type 1 diabetes. CDR3 sequence (DNA): TGTGCCAGCAGTGAATATGGGGAGACCCACTTT. Its protein product is CASSEYGETHF.